This record covers a single TCR beta chain. One end of the junction varies from germline; a read error may be responsible. Primers included in the PCR were 60 Vbeta and 13 Jbeta primers. The repertoire was sequenced with immunoSEQ multiplex PCR; TCRdb's copy has only in-frame clones and lacks some. The sample shows roughly 150,000 clones, around 72% of them seen only once. This entry comes from a study of cytomegalovirus exposure and HLA in healthy donors. The CDR3 totals 16 residues. Germline CDR1 is SNHLY and CDR2 is FYNNEI. The clonotype originates from a woman aged 35 to 49 in good health and CMV-seropositive. The sample consisted of PBMCs. The J gene is TRBJ2-6, the V gene TRBV2, with D perhaps matching TRBD1 (5 bases). CDR3 nucleotide sequence: TGTGCCAGCAAAGGAACAGGTTTCGGTGGGGCCAACGGCCTGACTTTC. This encodes CASKGTGFGGANGLTF.